The present TCR beta chain was sequenced within a study of blood T cell repertoires in COVID-19. The protocol was immunoSEQ multiplex PCR, while the TCRdb copy is restricted to in-frame clones and leaves out a portion. The data hold about 150,000 clones, with 80% observed a single time. V lost 6 bases, J lost 4 bases, and 5 bases stayed unmatched. Germline V CDR1 and CDR2: SNHLY, FYNNEI. The CDR3 contains 14 residues. This chain joins TRBV2 and TRBJ1-5, with TRBD1 identical over 8 bases. What was sequenced was peripheral blood. The TCR originated in a man aged 60-69 years with acute or convalescent COVID-19. This CDR3 is CASRATGVNQPQHF. CDR3 sequence (DNA): TGTGCCAGCAGGGCGACAGGGGTGAATCAGCCCCAGCATTTT.